This T cell receptor (beta chain) was observed in a study of radiotherapy plus CTLA-4 blockade in lung cancer. Study context: Among enrolled patients, 15% to 20% responded and 31% achieved disease control.

Repertoires were generated with immunoSEQ multiplex PCR, while TCRdb's copy carries only in-frame clones and drops some. The sample carries 60,000 to 85,000 clones, about 87% recorded once. V lost 0 bases to trimming and J lost 6 bases, with 12 bases between them. Germline-derived CDR1 and CDR2 are SGHRS and YFSETQ. This CDR3 spans 14 amino acids. The V gene is TRBV5-1, the J gene TRBJ1-1; D remains unclear. The sequences come from peripheral blood, collected from a patient treated with radiotherapy plus ipilimumab. The receptor was isolated from a human donor with non-small cell lung cancer who had stable disease on radiotherapy plus ipilimumab. The CDR3 coding sequence is TGCGCCAGCAGCTTGGGACCCCAAAACCCTGAAGCTTTCTTT. As protein: CASSLGPQNPEAFF.